These T cell receptor beta chains were read from a single sample in a study of CD8 T cells in Susac syndrome. TCRdb reprocessed the immunoSEQ multiplex PCR reads via MiXCR and lists one record per CDR3 protein. This table has some 120,000 distinct CDR3 sequences, around 90% appearing once. Specimen: CD4+ T cells from PBMCs. These receptor sequences come from a human donor in good health. CDR3s include the opening cysteine and the closing phenylalanine or tryptophan. D genes are given only for firm matches.

J	V	D	CDR3	DNA
TRBJ2-1	TRBV4-1	NA	CASSQDRPSSYNEQFF	TGCGCCAGCAGCCAAGATAGGCCGAGCTCCTACAATGAGCAGTTCTTC
TRBJ2-3	TRBV9	TRBD1	CASSRDSGSDTQYF	TGTGCCAGCAGCCGGGACAGTGGTTCAGATACGCAGTATTTT
TRBJ1-5	TRBV15	TRBD1	CATSRVQGGNQPQHF	TGTGCCACCAGCAGAGTCCAGGGGGGCAATCAGCCCCAGCATTTT
TRBJ1-5	TRBV5-6	TRBD1	CASSFRGRGPDGNQPQHF	TGTGCCAGCAGCTTTCGAGGCAGGGGGCCTGACGGCAATCAGCCCCAGCATTTT
TRBJ2-1	TRBV10-3	NA	CAISADSRGEQFF	TGTGCCATCAGTGCGGACAGTAGGGGTGAGCAGTTCTTC
TRBJ2-5	TRBV20-1	NA	CSAREKQGSWETQYF	TGCAGTGCTAGGGAGAAACAGGGATCGTGGGAGACCCAGTACTTC
TRBJ2-2	TRBV30	NA	CAWTLWRGNTGELFF	TGTGCCTGGACTCTCTGGCGGGGGAACACCGGGGAGCTGTTTTTT
TRBJ1-2	TRBV30	NA	CAWVGTNYGYTF	TGTGCCTGGGTCGGGACGAACTATGGCTACACCTTC
TRBJ1-2	TRBV7-2	NA	CASSTVPPSVNGYTF	TGTGCCAGCAGCACCGTACCGCCGAGCGTTAATGGCTACACCTTC
TRBJ1-1	TRBV7-2	NA	CASSPMGMGNTEAFF	TGTGCCAGCAGCCCCATGGGGATGGGGAACACTGAAGCTTTCTTT
TRBJ2-5	TRBV27	TRBD1	CASRKQGAPTQYF	TGTGCCAGCAGGAAACAGGGGGCGCCGACCCAGTACTTC
TRBJ1-2	TRBV20-1	NA	CSATGGEQSGHGYTF	TGCAGTGCTACTGGGGGCGAACAGAGTGGTCATGGCTACACCTTC
TRBJ2-1	TRBV6-2/TRBV6-3	TRBD2	CASSQTSGGYNEQFF	TGTGCCAGCAGTCAGACTAGCGGGGGCTACAATGAGCAGTTCTTC
TRBJ1-1	TRBV19	TRBD1	CASSTRDRDEAFF	TGTGCCAGTAGTACCCGGGACAGGGATGAAGCTTTCTTT
TRBJ2-7	TRBV5-1	TRBD1	CASASTGAYEQYF	TGCGCCAGCGCTTCTACAGGGGCCTACGAGCAGTACTTC
TRBJ1-1	TRBV14	NA	CASSRFRGERTEAFF	TGTGCCAGCAGCCGTTTTCGCGGGGAGAGGACTGAAGCTTTCTTT
TRBJ2-7	TRBV7-2	NA	CASSKQVAAEQYF	TGTGCCAGCAGCAAACAGGTCGCCGCCGAGCAGTACTTC
TRBJ2-1	TRBV7-6	NA	CASTGGQEQFF	TGTGCCAGCACTGGGGGGCAAGAGCAGTTCTTC
TRBJ2-5	TRBV13	NA	CASSLGALQETQYF	TGTGCCAGCAGCTTAGGGGCCCTCCAAGAGACCCAGTACTTC
TRBJ1-4	TRBV25-1	NA	CASSGLDRVLNEKLFF	TGTGCCAGCAGTGGCTTAGACAGAGTCCTTAATGAAAAACTGTTTTTT
TRBJ2-2	TRBV6-1	NA	CASSEQGNTGELFF	TGTGCCAGCAGTGAACAGGGCAACACCGGGGAGCTGTTTTTT
TRBJ2-2	TRBV20-1	NA	CSAFGGVNTGELFF	TGCAGTGCTTTTGGGGGAGTGAACACCGGGGAGCTGTTTTTT
TRBJ2-3	TRBV10-3	NA	CAISGLTSGTDTQYF	TGTGCCATCAGTGGACTAACGAGCGGCACAGATACGCAGTATTTT